This T cell receptor (beta chain) appears in the sequencing data of a study of blood T cells in healthy people across ages. Primers used in a second PCR of roughly 7 to 11 cycles were a sample-barcoded 5' primer and a J-beta primer mix. A template-switch adaptor that had 12 random nucleotides put a tag on each cDNA molecule. TCRdb re-analysed the 5' RACE reads in MiXCR, keeping a single row per CDR3 protein. The sample includes about 290,000 distinct CDR3 sequences, 27% seen only once; the top ten take 29%. Regarding the study as a whole: There were more naive CD4+ cells and higher diversity in long-lived donors than in aged donors. Shifts in expanded clonotypes may have been confounded by donor CMV status, which was unknown.

Turning to this clonotype: Its antigen is unknown.

The CDR3 is 15 amino acids. Per germline, CDR1 DFQATT and CDR2 SNEGSKA (reference sequence). The V call is TRBV20-1, the J call TRBJ2-1; 8 bases are shared with TRBD2. The J call may be in error: the DNA end matches TRBJ2-7 better. The sample was blood. This TCR was sampled from a woman between 65 and 79 years old in good health. CDR3 residues: CSAPDSRSGSGEQYF. CDR3 sequence (DNA): TGCAGTGCCCCCGATTCCCGCAGCGGGAGTGGAGAGCAGTACTTC.